The entry that follows covers one T cell receptor beta chain sequence. This sample is drawn from a study of blood T cell repertoires in COVID-19. The method was immunoSEQ multiplex PCR; TCRdb's version includes in-frame clones alone and lacks a portion of them. The data show 23,000 or so clones, 90% seen once. Germline assignment: CDR1 SGHRS and CDR2 YFSETQ. V lost 5 bases and J lost 7; bases outside the gene matches: 8. The CDR3 loop spans 15 amino acids. The TCR comes from a human donor in a cohort sampled during active COVID-19. Sequenced input: peripheral blood. This sequence joins TRBV5-1 and TRBJ1-6, with 8 bases identical to TRBD1. In nucleotides, the CDR3 is TGCGCCAGCAGAACGGGACAGGTCTTGAATTCACCCCTCCACTTT. Residues: CASRTGQVLNSPLHF. Combining the CDR3 with reference TRBV5-1 and TRBJ1-6 gives the whole variable domain KAGVTQTPRYLIKTRGQQVTLSCSPISGHRSVSWYQQTPGQGLQFLFEYFSETQRNKGNFPGRFSGRQFSNSRSEMNVSTLELGDSALYLCASRTGQVLNSPLHFGNGTRLTVT.